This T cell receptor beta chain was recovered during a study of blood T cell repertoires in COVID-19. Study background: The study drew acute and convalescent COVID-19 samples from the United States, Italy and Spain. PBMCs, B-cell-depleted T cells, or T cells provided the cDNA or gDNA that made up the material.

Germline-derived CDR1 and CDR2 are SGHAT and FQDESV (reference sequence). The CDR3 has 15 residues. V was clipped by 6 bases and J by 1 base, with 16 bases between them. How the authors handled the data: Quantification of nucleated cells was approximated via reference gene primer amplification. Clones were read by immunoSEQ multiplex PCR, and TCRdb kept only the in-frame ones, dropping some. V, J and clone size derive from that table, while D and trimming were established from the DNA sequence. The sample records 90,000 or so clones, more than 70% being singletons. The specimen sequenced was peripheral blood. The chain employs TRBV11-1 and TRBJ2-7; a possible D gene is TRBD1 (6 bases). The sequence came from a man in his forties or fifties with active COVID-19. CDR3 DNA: TGTGCCAGCAGTCACTCAGGGGTCCCTTCCTACGAGCAGTACTTC. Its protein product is CASSHSGVPSYEQYF.